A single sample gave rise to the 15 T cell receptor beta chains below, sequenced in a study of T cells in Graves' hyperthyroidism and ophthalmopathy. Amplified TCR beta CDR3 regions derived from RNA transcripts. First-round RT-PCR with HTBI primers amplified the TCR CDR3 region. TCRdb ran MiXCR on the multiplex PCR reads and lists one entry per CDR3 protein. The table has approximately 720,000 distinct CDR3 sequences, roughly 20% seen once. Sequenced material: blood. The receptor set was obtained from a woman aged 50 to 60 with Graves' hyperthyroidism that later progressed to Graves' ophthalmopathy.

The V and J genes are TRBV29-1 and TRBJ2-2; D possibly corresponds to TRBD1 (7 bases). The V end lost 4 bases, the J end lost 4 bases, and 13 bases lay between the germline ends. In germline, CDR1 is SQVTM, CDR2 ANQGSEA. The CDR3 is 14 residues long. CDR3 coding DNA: TGCAGCGTTGGTGGGGGGACAGTCACCGGGGAGCTGTTTTTT. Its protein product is CSVGGGTVTGELFF.

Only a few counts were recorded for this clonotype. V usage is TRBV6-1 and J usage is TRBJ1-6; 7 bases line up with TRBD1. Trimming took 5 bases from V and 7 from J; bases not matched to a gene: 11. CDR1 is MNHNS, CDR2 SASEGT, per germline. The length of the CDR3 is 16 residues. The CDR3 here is CASSPHLSGQNSPLHF. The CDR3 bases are TGTGCCAGCAGTCCCCATTTATCGGGACAGAATTCACCCCTCCACTTT.

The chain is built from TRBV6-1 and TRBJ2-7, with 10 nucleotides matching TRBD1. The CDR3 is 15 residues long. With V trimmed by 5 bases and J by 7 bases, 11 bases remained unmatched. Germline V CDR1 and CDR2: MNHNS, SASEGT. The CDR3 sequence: CASSLWTGGEGEQYF. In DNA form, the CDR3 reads TGTGCCAGCAGTCTGTGGACAGGGGGTGAAGGTGAGCAGTACTTC.

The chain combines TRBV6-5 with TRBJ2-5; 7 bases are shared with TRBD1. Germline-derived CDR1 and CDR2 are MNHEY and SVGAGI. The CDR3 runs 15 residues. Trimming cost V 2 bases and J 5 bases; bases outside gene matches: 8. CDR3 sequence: CASSYRQGRRETQYF. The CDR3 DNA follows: TGTGCCAGCAGTTACCGACAGGGTAGGCGGGAGACCCAGTACTTC.

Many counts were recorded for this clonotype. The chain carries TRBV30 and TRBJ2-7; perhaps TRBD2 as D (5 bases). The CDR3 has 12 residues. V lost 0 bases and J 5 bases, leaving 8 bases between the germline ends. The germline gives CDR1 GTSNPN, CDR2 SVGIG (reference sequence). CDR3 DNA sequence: TGTGCCTGGAGTGTTCTGCGGGACGAGCAGTACTTC. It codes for CAWSVLRDEQYF. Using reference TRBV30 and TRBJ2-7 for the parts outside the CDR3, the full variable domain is SQTIHQWPATLVQPVGSPLSLECTVEGTSNPNLYWYRQAAGRGLQLLFYSVGIGQISSEVPQNLSASRPQDRQFILSSKKLLLSDSGFYLCAWSVLRDEQYFGPGTRLTVT.

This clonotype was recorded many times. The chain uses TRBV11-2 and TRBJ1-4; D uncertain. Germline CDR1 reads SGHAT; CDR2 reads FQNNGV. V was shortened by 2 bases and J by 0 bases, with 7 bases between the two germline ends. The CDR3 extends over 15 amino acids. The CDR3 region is CASSLTGTTNEKLFF. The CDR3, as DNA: TGTGCCAGCAGCTTAACCGGGACAACTAATGAAAAACTGTTTTTT.

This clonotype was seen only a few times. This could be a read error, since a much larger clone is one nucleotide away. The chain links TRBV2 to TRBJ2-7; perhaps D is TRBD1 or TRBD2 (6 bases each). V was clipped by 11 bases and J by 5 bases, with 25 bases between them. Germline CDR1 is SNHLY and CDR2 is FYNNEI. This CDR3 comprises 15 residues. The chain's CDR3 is CAGNLVGGPMDEQYF. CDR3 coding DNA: TGTGCCGGCAATCTCGTGGGGGGCCCCATGGACGAGCAGTACTTC.

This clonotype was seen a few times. CDR3 loop: CASSLYRSANYGYTF. CDR3 DNA sequence: TGTGCCAGCAGTTTATACAGGAGTGCTAACTATGGCTACACCTTC. This rearrangement joins TRBV27 to TRBJ1-2, with D possibly TRBD1 on 5 matching bases. Germline CDR1 is MNHEY and CDR2 is SMNVEV (reference sequence). The V gene lost 1 base and the J gene lost 0 bases, with 9 bases spanning the gap. The CDR3 length is 15 residues.

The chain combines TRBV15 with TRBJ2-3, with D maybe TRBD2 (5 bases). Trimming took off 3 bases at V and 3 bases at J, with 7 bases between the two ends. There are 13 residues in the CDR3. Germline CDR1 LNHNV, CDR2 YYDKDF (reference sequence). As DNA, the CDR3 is TGTGCCACCAGCAGGGGAGCTACAGATACGCAGTATTTT. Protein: CATSRGATDTQYF.

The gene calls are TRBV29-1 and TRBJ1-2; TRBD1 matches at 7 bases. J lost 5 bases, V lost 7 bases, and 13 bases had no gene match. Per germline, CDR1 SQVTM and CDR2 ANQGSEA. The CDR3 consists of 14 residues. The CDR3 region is CSALAPDREYGYTF. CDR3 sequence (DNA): TGCAGCGCCTTAGCTCCCGACAGGGAATATGGCTACACCTTC.

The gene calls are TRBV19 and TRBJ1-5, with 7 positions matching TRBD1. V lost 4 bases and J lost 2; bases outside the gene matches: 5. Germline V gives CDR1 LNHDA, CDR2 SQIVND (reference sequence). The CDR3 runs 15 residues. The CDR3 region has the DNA TGTGCCAGTAGTACGACAGGGTTCGGCAATCAGCCCCAGCATTTT. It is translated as CASSTTGFGNQPQHF. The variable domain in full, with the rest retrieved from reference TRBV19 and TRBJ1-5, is DGGITQSPKYLFRKEGQNVTLSCEQNLNHDAMYWYRQDPGQGLRLIYYSQIVNDFQKGDIAEGYSVSREKKESFPLTVTSAQKNPTAFYLCASSTTGFGNQPQHFGDGTRLSIL.

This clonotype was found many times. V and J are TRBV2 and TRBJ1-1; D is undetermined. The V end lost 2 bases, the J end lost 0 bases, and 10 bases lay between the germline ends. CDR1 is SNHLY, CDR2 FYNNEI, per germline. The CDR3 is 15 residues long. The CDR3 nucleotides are TGTGCCAGCAGTGAACCCCGACATATGAACACTGAAGCTTTCTTT. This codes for CASSEPRHMNTEAFF.

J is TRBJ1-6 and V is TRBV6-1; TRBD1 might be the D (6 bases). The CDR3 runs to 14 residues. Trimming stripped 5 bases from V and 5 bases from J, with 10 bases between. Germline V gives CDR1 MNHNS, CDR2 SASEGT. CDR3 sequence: CASSYTGNNSPLHF. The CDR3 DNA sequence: TGTGCCAGCAGTTATACAGGGAATAATTCACCCCTCCACTTT.

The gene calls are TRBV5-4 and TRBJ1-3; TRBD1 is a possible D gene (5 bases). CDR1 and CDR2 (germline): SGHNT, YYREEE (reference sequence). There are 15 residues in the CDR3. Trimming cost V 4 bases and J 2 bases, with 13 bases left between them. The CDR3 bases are TGTGCCAGCAGCGCCGGGACGTCTACTGGAAACACCATATATTTT. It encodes CASSAGTSTGNTIYF.

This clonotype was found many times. CDR3 bases: TGTGCCAGCAGCTTGCGGTATAATTCACCCCTCCACTTT. Its translation is CASSLRYNSPLHF. This sequence joins TRBV5-6 and TRBJ1-6; D is unresolved. Germline V lookup: CDR1 SGHDT, CDR2 YYEEEE. The CDR3 sequence is 13 residues long. Trimming took off 1 base at V and 4 bases at J, with 3 bases between the two ends.